Sequencing of this T cell receptor (beta chain) was carried out in a study of shared clonotypes between healthy human individuals (TCRdb year 2020). Regarding the research as a whole: The cohort included three men and a couple of women between 18 and 49 years of age. For each donor, CD4 naive and CD4 memory were each run on three plates, CD8 naive on two plates, and CD8 memory on one plate. To estimate repertoire size and how much clonotype sharing occurs between individuals, the study deeply sequenced the blood TCR repertoires of about five healthy adults. To increase sequencing depth and limit assay-specific biases, different laboratories used diverse techniques to prepare libraries and sequence TCR repertoires. Per donor, leukapheresis produced somewhere between about 0.94 and 8.9 billion PBMCs. Here is what the overall study found, with its caveats: Higher generation probabilities were observed for clonotypes shared by all four sorted-subset donors than for non-shared clonotypes. About 5% of naive CD4, around 3.6% of naive CD8, roughly 2.5% of memory CD4, and 0.35% to 0.5% of memory CD8 clonotypes were shared across several donors. Only blood was sampled, and tissue TCR repertoires likely differ from those in blood. The small number of donors limited the genetic and exposure-history diversity represented. Larger estimated clonotype richness was generally found for naive subsets than for memory subsets. Pairwise subsampling indicated that sequencing depth was expected to affect the degree of clonotype sharing among donors. Rarefaction of sorted-subset datasets indicated incomplete sequencing despite the large sequencing depth.

TCR CDR3 regions were amplified from genomic DNA by multiplex PCR using the deep immunoSEQ assay. For each cell subset, the extracted genomic DNA was distributed evenly across all wells of several immunoSEQ 96-well plates, and each plate served as one replicate. For sorted subsets, each replicate PCR was loaded with roughly 200 ng genomic DNA, equivalent to some 31,000 T cell genomes. The purified libraries were quantified using a Qubit 3.0 fluorometer, sized with a Bioanalyzer 2100, and then quantified again using the KAPA Library Quantification kit. Every immunoSEQ 96-well plate was sequenced on a dedicated single-read 150-cycle Illumina NextSeq 550 flow cell. Turning to the authors' computational methods: The immunoSEQ output contained only junctional sequences without quality scores, so filtering could not match that applied to full-length reads. To assign V/J genes and CDR3, sequences were annotated against IMGT germline references using PyIR, a Python wrapper for IgBLAST v1.9. Reads with weak V/J assignments (E-value above 1e-6), missing CDR3, stop codons, out-of-frame junctions, or ambiguous translated residues were removed. V3J clonotypes were defined as sequences sharing an identical inferred V gene, J gene, and CDR3 amino acid sequence. The percentage overlap between two repertoires was calculated by dividing the number of shared unique clonotypes by the size of the smaller repertoire. Richness of each repertoire was evaluated using RTK rarefaction, the Chao1 estimator, and Recon v2.1 estimates of unobserved clonotypes. For all TCRbeta clonotypes obtained by the gDNA method from a few donors, generation probabilities were computed with OLGA. As stored in TCRdb, this immuneACCESS dataset retains in-frame rearrangements with V and J assigned. A fraction of the clones does not appear; measured against another copy, unresolved V genes explain less than half of the discrepancy, and the remainder lacks a known reason. V and J calls and clone size are as listed in that table; D and trimming were resolved from the DNA. The sample records approximately 710,000 clones, about nine tenths of which are singletons. The ten top clones hold about 34% of the sample.

This clone was seen just once. Its antigen specificity is not known. One base away there is no much larger clone; base qualities are not given. The donors were healthy, HIV-negative adults with no recently reported acute infections or vaccinations. Every donor was a Caucasian adult residing in Nashville, Tennessee, USA. CD8 memory samples combined magnetically selected CD45RO+ cells with CCR7-negative CD45RA+ effector memory (TemRA) cells. Blood was collected by leukapheresis, and PBMCs were isolated by Ficoll-Histopaque density gradient centrifugation and then cryopreserved in liquid nitrogen vapor phase. Analytical flow cytometry was used to check the purity and quantity of each magnetically sorted T cell population. Genomic DNA was isolated from each sorted fraction and quantified by UV absorbance on a Nanodrop 2000c. The germline V gene sets CDR1 to SGHVS and CDR2 to FQNEAQ. Measured from the cysteine to the phenylalanine, the CDR3 is 19 residues long. CDR3 DNA only is kept here, 57 bases in frame from base 1. The junction shows trimming of 2 bases on V and 7 bases on J, and the gene matches do not reach 12 bases of it.

The sequencing sample was made of memory CD8+ T cells from PBMCs. The cell subset or site label here, explained by the study, means: CD45RO+ cells pooled with CCR7-negative TemRA cells. In this chain, TRBV7-8 is recombined with TRBJ2-2; 14 bases in the junction line up with TRBD2. The receptor was derived from a man aged 18-30 years in good health. Some clones in this sample may be carry-over from other donors' samples. The nucleotides read TGTGCCAGCAGCTTATATCCCGGGACTAGCGGGAGACCTGGCGGGGAGCTGTTTTTT. This yields the protein CASSLYPGTSGRPGGELFF. Reference TRBV7-8 and TRBJ2-2 genes cover what lies past the CDR3, so the full variable domain is GAGVSQSPRYKVAKRGQDVALRCDPISGHVSLFWYQQALGQGPEFLTYFQNEAQLDKSGLPSDRFFAERPEGSVSTLKIQRTQQEDSAVYLCASSLYPGTSGRPGGELFFGEGSRLTVL.